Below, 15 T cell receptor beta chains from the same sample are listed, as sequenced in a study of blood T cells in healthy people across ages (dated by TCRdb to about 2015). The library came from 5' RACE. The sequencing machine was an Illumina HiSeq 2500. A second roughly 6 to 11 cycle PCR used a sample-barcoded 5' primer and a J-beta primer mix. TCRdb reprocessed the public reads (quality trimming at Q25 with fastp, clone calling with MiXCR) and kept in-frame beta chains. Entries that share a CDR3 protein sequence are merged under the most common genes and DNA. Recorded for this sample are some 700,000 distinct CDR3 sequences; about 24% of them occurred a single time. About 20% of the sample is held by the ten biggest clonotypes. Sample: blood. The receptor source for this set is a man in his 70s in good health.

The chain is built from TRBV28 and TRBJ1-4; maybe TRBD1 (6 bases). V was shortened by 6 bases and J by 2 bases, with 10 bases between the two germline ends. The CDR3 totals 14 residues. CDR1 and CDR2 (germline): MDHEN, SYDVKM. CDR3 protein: CASREGVTNEKLFF. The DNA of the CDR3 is TGTGCCAGCAGGGAGGGGGTCACTAATGAAAAACTGTTTTTT.

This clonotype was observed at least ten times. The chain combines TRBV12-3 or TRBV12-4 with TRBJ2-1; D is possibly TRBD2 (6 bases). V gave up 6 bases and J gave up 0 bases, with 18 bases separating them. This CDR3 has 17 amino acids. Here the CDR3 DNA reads TGTGCCAGCAGAACGCTCGCGGGGCGACCCTCCTACAATGAGCAGTTCTTC. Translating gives CASRTLAGRPSYNEQFF.

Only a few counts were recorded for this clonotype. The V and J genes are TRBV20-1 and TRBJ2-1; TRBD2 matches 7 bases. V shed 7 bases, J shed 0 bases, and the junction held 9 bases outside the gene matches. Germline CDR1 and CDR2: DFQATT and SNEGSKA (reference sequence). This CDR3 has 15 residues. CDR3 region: CSVSGAGSSYNEQFF. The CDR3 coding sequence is TGCAGTGTTTCCGGAGCGGGAAGCTCCTACAATGAGCAGTTCTTC.

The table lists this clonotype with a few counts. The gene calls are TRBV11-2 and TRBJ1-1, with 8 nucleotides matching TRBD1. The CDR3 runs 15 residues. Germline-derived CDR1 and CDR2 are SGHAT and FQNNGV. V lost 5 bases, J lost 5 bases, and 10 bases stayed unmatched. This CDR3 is CASSLRGQVGTEAFF. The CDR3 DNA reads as TGTGCCAGCAGCCTCAGGGGACAGGTAGGGACTGAAGCTTTCTTT. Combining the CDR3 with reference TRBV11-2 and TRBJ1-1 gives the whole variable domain EAGVAQSPRYKIIEKRQSVAFWCNPISGHATLYWYQQILGQGPKLLIQFQNNGVVDDSQLPKDRFSAERLKGVDSTLKIQPAKLEDSAVYLCASSLRGQVGTEAFFGQGTRLTVV.

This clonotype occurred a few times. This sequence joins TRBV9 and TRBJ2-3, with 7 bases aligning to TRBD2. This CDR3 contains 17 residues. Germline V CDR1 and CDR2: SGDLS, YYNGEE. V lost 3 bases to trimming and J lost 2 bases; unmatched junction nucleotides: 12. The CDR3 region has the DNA TGTGCCAGCAGCGCCCGGGACTATTCTTCGCCCACAGATACGCAGTATTTT. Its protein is CASSARDYSSPTDTQYF.

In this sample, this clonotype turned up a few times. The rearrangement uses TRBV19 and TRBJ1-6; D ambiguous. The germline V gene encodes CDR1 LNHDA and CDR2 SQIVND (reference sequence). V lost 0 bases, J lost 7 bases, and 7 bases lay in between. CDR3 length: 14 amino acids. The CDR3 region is CASSIDTDNSPLHF. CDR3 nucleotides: TGTGCCAGTAGTATAGACACGGACAATTCACCCCTCCACTTT.

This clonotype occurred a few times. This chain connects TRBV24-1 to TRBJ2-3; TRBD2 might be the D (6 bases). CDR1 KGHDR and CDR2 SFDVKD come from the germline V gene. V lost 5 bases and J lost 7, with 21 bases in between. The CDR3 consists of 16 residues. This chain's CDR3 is CATSGRGNKEMHTQYF. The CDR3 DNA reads TGTGCCACCAGTGGTCGCGGGAATAAGGAGATGCATACGCAGTATTTT.

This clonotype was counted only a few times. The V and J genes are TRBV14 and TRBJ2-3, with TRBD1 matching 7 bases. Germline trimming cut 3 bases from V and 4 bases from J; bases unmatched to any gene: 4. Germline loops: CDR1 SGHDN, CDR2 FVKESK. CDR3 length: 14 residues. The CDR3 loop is CASSQGQYPDTQYF. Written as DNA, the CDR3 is TGTGCCAGCAGCCAGGGACAGTACCCAGATACGCAGTATTTT.

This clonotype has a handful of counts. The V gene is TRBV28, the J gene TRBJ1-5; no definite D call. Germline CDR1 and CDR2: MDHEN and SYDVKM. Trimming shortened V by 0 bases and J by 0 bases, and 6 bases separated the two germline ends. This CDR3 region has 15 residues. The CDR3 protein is CASSLWGNSNQPQHF. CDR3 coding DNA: TGTGCCAGCAGTTTATGGGGGAATAGCAATCAGCCCCAGCATTTT.

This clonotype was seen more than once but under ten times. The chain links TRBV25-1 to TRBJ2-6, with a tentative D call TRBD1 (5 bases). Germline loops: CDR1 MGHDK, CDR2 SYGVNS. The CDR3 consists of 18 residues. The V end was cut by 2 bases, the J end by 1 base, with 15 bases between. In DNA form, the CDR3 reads TGTGCCAGCAGTGAAATGGGTGACAGATCTTCTGGGGCCAACGTCCTGACTTTC. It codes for CASSEMGDRSSGANVLTF.

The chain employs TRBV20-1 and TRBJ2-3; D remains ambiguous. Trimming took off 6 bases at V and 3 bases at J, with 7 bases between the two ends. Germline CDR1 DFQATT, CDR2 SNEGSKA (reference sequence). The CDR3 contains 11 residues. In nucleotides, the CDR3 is TGCAGTGCACAGAGGACAGATACGCAGTATTTT. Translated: CSAQRTDTQYF.

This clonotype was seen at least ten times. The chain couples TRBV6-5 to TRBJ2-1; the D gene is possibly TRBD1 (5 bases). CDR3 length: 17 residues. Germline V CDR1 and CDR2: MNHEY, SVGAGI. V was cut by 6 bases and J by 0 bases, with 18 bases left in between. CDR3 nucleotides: TGTGCCAGCAGGGGGAAGGGGTCCTTCTTCTCCTACAATGAGCAGTTCTTC. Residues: CASRGKGSFFSYNEQFF.

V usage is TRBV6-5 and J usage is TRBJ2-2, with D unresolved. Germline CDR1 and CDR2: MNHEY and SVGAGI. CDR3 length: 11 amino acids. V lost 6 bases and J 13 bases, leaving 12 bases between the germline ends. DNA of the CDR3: TGTGCCAGCAGCCTAAAAGGGTCGCTGTTTTTT. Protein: CASSLKGSLFF.

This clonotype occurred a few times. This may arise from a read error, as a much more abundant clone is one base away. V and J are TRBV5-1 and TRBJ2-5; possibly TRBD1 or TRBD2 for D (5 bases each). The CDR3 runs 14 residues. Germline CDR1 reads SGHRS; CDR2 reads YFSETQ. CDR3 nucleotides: TGCGCCAGCAGCCACGGGACCAATGAAGAGGCCCAGTACTTC. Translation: CASSHGTNEEAQYF.

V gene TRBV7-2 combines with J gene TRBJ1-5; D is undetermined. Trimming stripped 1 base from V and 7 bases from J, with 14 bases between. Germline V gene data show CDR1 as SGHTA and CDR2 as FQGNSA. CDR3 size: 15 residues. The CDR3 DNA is TGTGCCAGCAGCTTAGACGCTCTGGAGACCCAGCCCCAGCATTTT. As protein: CASSLDALETQPQHF. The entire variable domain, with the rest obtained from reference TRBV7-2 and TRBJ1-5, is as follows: GAGVSQSPSNKVTEKGKDVELRCDPISGHTALYWYRQSLGQGLEFLIYFQGNSAPDKSGLPSDRFSAERTGGSVSTLTIQRTQQEDSAVYLCASSLDALETQPQHFGDGTRLSIL.